These T cell receptor beta chains were read from a single sample in a study of a mutant IDH1 vaccine in newly diagnosed glioma. Their antigens are not known. Profiled with immunoSEQ multiplex PCR; TCRdb holds only in-frame clones, not every one. The table has roughly 51,000 clones, around 82% seen once. The input for sequencing was PBMCs, taken from a glioma patient whose treatment included an IDH1 peptide vaccine. These receptors all come from a woman between 18 and 30 years old with glioma. Some clones in this sample may be carry-over from other donors' samples. Each CDR3 is given with its conserved first and last residue. The D gene is left open where the match is weak. Clone size appears in some rows only: once, few, many, or a class for an expanded clone.

size | J | V | D | CDR3 | DNA
- | TRBJ1-2 | TRBV29-1 | - | CSVALVAGYTF | TGCAGCGTCGCGCTAGTCGCTGGCTACACCTTC
- | TRBJ2-6 | TRBV9 | - | CASSVASTGANVLTF | TGTGCCAGCAGCGTAGCCAGCACCGGGGCCAACGTCCTGACTTTC
- | TRBJ2-2 | TRBV2 | - | CAIPGEGARTGELFF | TGTGCCATCCCCGGGGAGGGGGCCAGGACCGGGGAGCTGTTTTTT
once | TRBJ2-3 | TRBV18 | - | CASSGQADTQYF | TGTGCCAGCTCAGGGCAGGCAGATACGCAGTATTTT
once | TRBJ2-7 | TRBV11-3 | TRBD1 | CASSQGDEQYF | TGTGCCAGCAGCCAGGGGGACGAGCAGTACTTC
- | TRBJ1-5 | TRBV6-4 | - | CASIYPGHYSNQPQHF | TGTGCCAGCATTTACCCGGGACACTATAGCAATCAGCCCCAGCATTTT
- | TRBJ1-4 | TRBV4-2 | - | CASSQDHFRRAANEKLFF | TGTGCCAGCAGCCAAGATCATTTCAGGAGGGCAGCTAATGAAAAACTGTTTTTT
- | TRBJ1-2 | TRBV9 | TRBD1 | CASSARDRGYSNYGYTF | TGTGCCAGCAGCGCCCGGGACAGGGGATATTCAAACTATGGCTACACCTTC
- | TRBJ2-7 | TRBV5-6 | TRBD2 | CASSLGTSGHEQYF | TGTGCCAGCAGCTTGGGGACTAGTGGCCACGAGCAGTACTTC
- | TRBJ2-1 | TRBV27 | TRBD2 | CASSLVAGDEQFF | TGTGCCAGCAGTTTGGTAGCGGGAGATGAGCAGTTCTTC
- | TRBJ1-2 | TRBV7-9 | - | CASSSYWGKGSGYTF | TGTGCCAGCAGCTCGTACTGGGGCAAGGGTTCTGGCTACACCTTC
- | TRBJ2-3 | TRBV7-9 | - | CASSYTRGGDTQYF | TGTGCCAGCAGCTACACCAGGGGCGGAGATACGCAGTATTTT
- | TRBJ1-1 | TRBV19 | TRBD1 | CASSRQGGSTEAFF | TGTGCCAGTAGTCGACAGGGAGGGAGCACTGAAGCTTTCTTT
- | TRBJ2-7 | TRBV6-1 | - | CASSVFYEQYF | TGTGCCAGCAGTGTTTTCTACGAGCAGTACTTC
- | TRBJ2-7 | TRBV6-1 | TRBD1 | CASSGQGRNEQYF | TGTGCCAGCAGTGGACAGGGCAGGAACGAGCAGTACTTC
- | TRBJ2-7 | TRBV19 | - | CASSAQGIYEQYF | TGTGCCAGTAGTGCCCAAGGGATATACGAGCAGTACTTC
once | TRBJ2-7 | TRBV4-1 | - | CASSQDMAASPYEQYF | TGCGCCAGCAGCCAAGATATGGCAGCTTCCCCCTACGAGCAGTACTTC
- | TRBJ2-7 | TRBV5-1 | TRBD2 | CASSLPSAGGSSYEQYF | TGCGCCAGCAGCTTACCCTCAGCGGGGGGGTCCTCCTACGAGCAGTACTTC
- | TRBJ1-5 | TRBV19 | TRBD1 | CASTFGEDFPGQGNQPQHF | TGTGCCAGTACTTTTGGAGAAGACTTCCCGGGACAGGGGAATCAGCCCCAGCATTTT
- | TRBJ2-7 | TRBV5-4 | TRBD1 | CASSLRDSYEQYF | TGTGCCAGCAGCTTGCGGGACAGCTACGAGCAGTACTTC
- | TRBJ1-1 | TRBV13 | - | CASSSQTGNTEAFF | TGTGCCAGCAGCTCCCAAACAGGGAACACTGAAGCTTTCTTT
- | TRBJ1-2 | TRBV10-3 | - | CAIGGGYTF | TGTGCCATCGGCGGTGGCTACACCTTC
- | TRBJ1-2 | TRBV4-1 | TRBD1 | CASSQDSTGGSYGYTF | TGCGCCAGCAGCCAAGATAGCACAGGGGGGAGCTATGGCTACACCTTC
- | TRBJ1-1 | TRBV7-9 | - | CASSPWGGTEAFF | TGTGCCAGCAGTCCATGGGGGGGCACTGAAGCTTTCTTT
- | TRBJ1-1 | TRBV19 | - | CASSIVGSLTEAFF | TGTGCCAGTAGTATAGTAGGATCTTTGACTGAAGCTTTCTTT
once | TRBJ2-1 | TRBV5-8 | TRBD2 | CASSLLSGVKANEQFF | TGTGCCAGCAGCTTACTTAGCGGGGTCAAGGCCAATGAGCAGTTCTTC
- | TRBJ2-4 | TRBV7-9 | TRBD1 | CASSPSGGNIQYF | TGTGCCAGCAGCCCATCAGGGGGAAACATTCAGTACTTC
- | TRBJ2-7 | TRBV5-6 | - | CASSLDSMTYEQYF | TGTGCCAGCAGCTTGGACTCCATGACCTACGAGCAGTACTTC
- | TRBJ1-3 | TRBV10-3 | TRBD1 | CAISAGQGNTIYF | TGTGCCATCAGCGCGGGACAGGGAAACACCATATATTTT
few | TRBJ2-5 | TRBV5-4 | - | CASSLDPFRGETQYF | TGTGCCAGCAGCTTGGACCCATTTAGGGGAGAGACCCAGTACTTC
- | TRBJ1-5 | TRBV5-1 | - | CASSFEGSDNQPQHF | TGCGCCAGCAGCTTCGAAGGATCGGACAATCAGCCCCAGCATTTT
- | TRBJ2-3 | TRBV25-1 | - | CASSEQGTDTQYF | TGTGCCAGCAGTGAACAGGGCACAGATACGCAGTATTTT
few | TRBJ1-5 | TRBV29-1 | - | CSVGGRNQPQHF | TGCAGCGTTGGGGGCAGGAATCAGCCCCAGCATTTT
- | TRBJ1-1 | TRBV5-6 | TRBD1 | CASSPRTGGNAEAFF | TGTGCCAGCAGCCCCCGGACAGGGGGAAACGCTGAAGCTTTCTTT
- | TRBJ2-7 | TRBV7-9 | - | CASSLEGKSYEQYF | TGTGCCAGCAGCTTAGAAGGAAAGTCCTACGAGCAGTACTTC